A single TCR beta chain is shown here with its context. Its antigen is unknown. The record originates from a study of response to subunit inactivated influenza vaccine. Study-level points and caveats: The authors suggested that few new T cells are recruited per seasonal influenza vaccination.

The CDR3 is 14 amino acids. V lost 5 bases and J 3 bases, leaving 13 bases between the germline ends. TCRdb re-called the RT-PCR reads with MiXCR, one entry per CDR3 protein. Among under 950,000 distinct CDR3 sequences listed, 21% were seen once. The clonotype was recovered from a man aged 50-60 years who received an inactivated influenza vaccine. Sequencing used PBMCs from blood, obtained 4 to 6 days after vaccination. This sequence joins TRBV12-3 or TRBV12-4 and TRBJ1-1; D may be TRBD1 (6 bases). This CDR3 reads CASSPSGEYTEAFF. CDR3 nucleotides: TGTGCCAGCAGTCCGTCAGGGGAATACACTGAAGCTTTCTTT.